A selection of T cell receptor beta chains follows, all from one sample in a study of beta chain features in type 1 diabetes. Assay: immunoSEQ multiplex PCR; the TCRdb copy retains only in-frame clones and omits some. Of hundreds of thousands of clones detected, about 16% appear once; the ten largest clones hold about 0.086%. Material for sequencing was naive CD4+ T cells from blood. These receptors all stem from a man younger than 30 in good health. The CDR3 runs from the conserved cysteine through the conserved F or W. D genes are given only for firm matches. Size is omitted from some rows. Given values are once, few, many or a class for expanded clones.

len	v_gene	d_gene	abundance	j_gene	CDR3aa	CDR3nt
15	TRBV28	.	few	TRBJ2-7	CASITRAHSLDEQYF	TGTGCCAGCATCACAAGGGCCCACTCACTCGACGAGCAGTACTTC
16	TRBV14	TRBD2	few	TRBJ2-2	CASSRAGGPSGGELFF	TGTGCCAGCAGCCGTGCGGGGGGCCCTTCGGGCGGGGAGCTGTTTTTT
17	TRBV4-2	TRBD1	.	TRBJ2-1	CASSQGSTGATYNEQFF	TGTGCCAGCAGCCAAGGGTCGACAGGGGCCACCTACAATGAGCAGTTCTTC
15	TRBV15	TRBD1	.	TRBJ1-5	CATSTPGTGLESQHF	TGTGCCACCAGCACCCCCGGGACAGGGTTGGAGTCCCAGCATTTT
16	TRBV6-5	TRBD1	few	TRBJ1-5	CASSSQGVVSNQPQHF	TGTGCCAGCAGTTCACAGGGGGTTGTCAGCAATCAGCCCCAGCATTTT
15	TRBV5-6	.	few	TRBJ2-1	CASSKTVRSYNEQFF	TGTGCCAGCAGTAAGACAGTGCGCTCCTACAATGAGCAGTTCTTC
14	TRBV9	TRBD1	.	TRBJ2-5	CASSEGTAQETQYF	TGTGCCAGCAGCGAGGGGACAGCCCAAGAGACCCAGTACTTC
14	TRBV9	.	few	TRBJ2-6	CASSVATGANVLTF	TGTGCCAGCAGCGTAGCTACTGGGGCCAACGTCCTGACTTTC
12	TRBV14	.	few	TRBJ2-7	CASSPSSREQYF	TGTGCCAGCAGCCCTTCTTCCAGGGAGCAGTACTTC
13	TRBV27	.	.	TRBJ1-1	CASRRLLGTEAFF	TGTGCCAGCAGGCGTCTCCTGGGCACTGAAGCTTTCTTT
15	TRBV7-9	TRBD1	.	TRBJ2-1	CASSLAAGQGGEQFF	TGTGCCAGCAGCTTAGCGGCGGGACAGGGTGGTGAGCAGTTCTTC